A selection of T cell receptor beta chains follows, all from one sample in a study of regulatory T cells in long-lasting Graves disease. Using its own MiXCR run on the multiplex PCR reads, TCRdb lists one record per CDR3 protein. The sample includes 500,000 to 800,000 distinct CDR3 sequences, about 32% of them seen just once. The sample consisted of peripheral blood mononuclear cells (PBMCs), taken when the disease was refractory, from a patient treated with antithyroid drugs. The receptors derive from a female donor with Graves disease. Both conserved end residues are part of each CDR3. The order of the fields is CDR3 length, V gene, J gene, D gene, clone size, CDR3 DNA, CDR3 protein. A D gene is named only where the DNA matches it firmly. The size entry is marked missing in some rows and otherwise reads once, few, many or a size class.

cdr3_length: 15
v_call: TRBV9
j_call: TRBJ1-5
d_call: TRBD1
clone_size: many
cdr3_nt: TGTGCCAGCAGCGTAGACGGGACAGGTAGTCAGCCCCAGCATTTT
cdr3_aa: CASSVDGTGSQPQHF

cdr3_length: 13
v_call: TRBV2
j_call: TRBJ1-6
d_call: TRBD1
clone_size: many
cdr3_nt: TGTGCCAGCAGCCGACAGGGAGGTTCACCCCTCCACTTT
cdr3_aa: CASSRQGGSPLHF

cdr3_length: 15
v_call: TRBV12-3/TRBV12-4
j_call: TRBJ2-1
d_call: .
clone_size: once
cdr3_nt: TGTGCCGGCAGTTTCGCCGGTAGCTCCTACAATGAGCAGTTCTTC
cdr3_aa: CAGSFAGSSYNEQFF

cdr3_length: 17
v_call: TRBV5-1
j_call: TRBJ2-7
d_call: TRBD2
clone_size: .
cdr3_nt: TGCGCCAGCAGCTCCCCCGTCCGAGGACTAGCGGACTACGAGCAGTACTTC
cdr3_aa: CASSSPVRGLADYEQYF

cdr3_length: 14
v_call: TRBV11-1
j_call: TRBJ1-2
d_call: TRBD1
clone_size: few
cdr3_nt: TGTGCCAGCAGCGTGGGACAGTCGCTGAGGGGCTACACCTTC
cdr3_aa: CASSVGQSLRGYTF

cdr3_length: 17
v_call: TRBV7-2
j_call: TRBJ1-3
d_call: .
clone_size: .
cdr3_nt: TGTGCCAGCAGCCTTGTGACGACAGGCTTCTCTGGAAACACCATATATTTT
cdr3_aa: CASSLVTTGFSGNTIYF

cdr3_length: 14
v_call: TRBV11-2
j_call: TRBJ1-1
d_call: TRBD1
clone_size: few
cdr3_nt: TGTGCCAGCAGCCACAGGGGGCGGAACACTGAAGCTTTCTTT
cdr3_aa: CASSHRGRNTEAFF

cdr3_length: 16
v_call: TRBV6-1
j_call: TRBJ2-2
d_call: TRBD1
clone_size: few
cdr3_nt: TGTGCCAGCACCGACGGGACAGGAGTAACACCCGGGGAGCTGTTTTTT
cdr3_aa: CASTDGTGVTPGELFF

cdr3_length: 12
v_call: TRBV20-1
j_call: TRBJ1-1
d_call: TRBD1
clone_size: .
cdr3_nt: TGCAGTGCTCCGGACAGGGGGACTGAAGCTTTCTTT
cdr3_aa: CSAPDRGTEAFF

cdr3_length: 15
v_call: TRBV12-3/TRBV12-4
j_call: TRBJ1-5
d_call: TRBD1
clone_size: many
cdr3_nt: TGTGCCAGCACCCTATCCGGGACAGGGAATTTGCCCCAGCATTTT
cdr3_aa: CASTLSGTGNLPQHF

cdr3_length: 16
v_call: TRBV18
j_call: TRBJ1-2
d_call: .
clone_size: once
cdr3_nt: TGTGCCAGCTCACCAACGGGACGCGTTGATAACTATGGCTACACCTTC
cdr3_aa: CASSPTGRVDNYGYTF

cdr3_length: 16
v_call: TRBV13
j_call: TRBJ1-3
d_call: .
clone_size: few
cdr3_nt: TGTGCCAGCAGCTTAAAGCGGGCGGCCTCTGGAAACACCATATATTTT
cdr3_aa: CASSLKRAASGNTIYF

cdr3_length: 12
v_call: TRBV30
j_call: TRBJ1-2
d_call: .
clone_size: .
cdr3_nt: TGTGCCTGGAGTGAACAGGTCTATGGCTACACCTTC
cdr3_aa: CAWSEQVYGYTF

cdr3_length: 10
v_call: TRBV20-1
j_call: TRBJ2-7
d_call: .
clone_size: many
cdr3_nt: TGCAGTGCTAGTACCTACGAGCAGTACTTC
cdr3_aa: CSASTYEQYF

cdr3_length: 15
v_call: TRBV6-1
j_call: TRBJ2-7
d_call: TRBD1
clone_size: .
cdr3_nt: TGTGCCAGTACCCAACGGACAGGGTTGGGGGACGAGCAGTACTTC
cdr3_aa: CASTQRTGLGDEQYF

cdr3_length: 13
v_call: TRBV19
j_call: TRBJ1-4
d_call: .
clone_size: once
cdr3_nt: TGTGCCAGTAGATCGGCAACTAATGAAAAACTGTTTTTT
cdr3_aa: CASRSATNEKLFF

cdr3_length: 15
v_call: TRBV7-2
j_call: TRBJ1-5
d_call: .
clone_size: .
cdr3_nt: TGTGCCAGCAGCTCCGCCGGGGGGGGAGTAATCCCCCAGCATTTT
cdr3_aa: CASSSAGGGVIPQHF

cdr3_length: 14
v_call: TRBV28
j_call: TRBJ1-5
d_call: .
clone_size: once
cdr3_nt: TGTGCCAGCAGTATAGAAGGGGTCAATCAGCCCCAGCATTTT
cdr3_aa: CASSIEGVNQPQHF

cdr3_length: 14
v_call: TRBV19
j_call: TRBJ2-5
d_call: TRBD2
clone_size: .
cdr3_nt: TGTGCCAGTAGTACTCGCGGGAGGGCAGAGACCCAGTACTTC
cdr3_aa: CASSTRGRAETQYF

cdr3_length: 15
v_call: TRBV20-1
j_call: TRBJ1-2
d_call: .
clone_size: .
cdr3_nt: TGCAGTGCTAGTTTGCGACAGGAAGTCAACTATGGCTACACCTTC
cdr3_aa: CSASLRQEVNYGYTF

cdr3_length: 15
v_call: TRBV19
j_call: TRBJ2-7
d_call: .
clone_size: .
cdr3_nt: TGTGCCAGTAGTCCGCCTCTTGCAAACACCTACGAGCAGTACTTC
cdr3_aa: CASSPPLANTYEQYF

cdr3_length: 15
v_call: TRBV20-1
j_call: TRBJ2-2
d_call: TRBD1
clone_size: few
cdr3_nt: TGCAGTGCTAGGCCGGGACAGGGACCCACCGGGGAGCTGTTTTTT
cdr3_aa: CSARPGQGPTGELFF